In its sample, the clone carrying this T cell receptor beta chain was seen a few times. Its target is unknown. Assay: immunoSEQ multiplex PCR; the TCRdb copy retains only in-frame clones and omits some. The repertoire holds about half a million clones, with roughly 80% as singletons. The CDR3 totals 15 residues. CDR1 is SGHDT and CDR2 is YYEEEE in the germline V gene. V was shortened by 3 bases and J by 2 bases, with 14 bases between the two germline ends. The entry originates in a study of shared clonotypes between healthy human individuals. The study, taken as a whole, reports: Represented genetic and exposure-history diversity was restricted by having few donors.

Donors included only healthy HIV-negative adults lacking recent acute infections or vaccinations. This clonotype was sampled from a woman aged 40 to 50 in good health. Some clones in this sample may be carry-over from other donors' samples. Sample: PBMCs. The chain carries TRBV5-6 and TRBJ2-5; D gene unclear. The CDR3 DNA is TGTGCCAGCAGCTCTATCAACTCCCCGCAAGAGACCCAGTACTTC. It encodes CASSSINSPQETQYF.